Below, 12 T cell receptor beta chains from the same sample are listed, as sequenced in a study of blood T cell repertoires in COVID-19. Libraries were prepared by immunoSEQ multiplex PCR; TCRdb keeps only in-frame clonotypes and omits some of them. This table has 100,000 to 150,000 clones, about 80% appearing once. Specimen: peripheral blood. The receptors derive from a woman between 50 and 59 years old with acute or convalescent COVID-19.

This clone was counted a few times. The chain links TRBV9 to TRBJ1-1, with 8 bases matching TRBD1. Trimming at V came to 4 bases and at J to 0 bases, leaving 5 bases not matched to a gene. CDR3 length: 15 residues. From germline, CDR1 is SGDLS and CDR2 YYNGEE. In DNA form, the CDR3 reads TGTGCCAGCAGCCCACGGGACAGGTTGAACACTGAAGCTTTCTTT. Its protein is CASSPRDRLNTEAFF.

In DNA form, the CDR3 reads TGCGCCAGCAGCCACCCCGCGGGGGGCCAAGAGACCCAGTACTTC. It codes for CASSHPAGGQETQYF. V usage is TRBV4-1 and J usage is TRBJ2-5; 8 bases align to TRBD2. CDR1 and CDR2 from the germline V gene are MGHRA and YSYEKL. Trimming removed 3 bases from V and 1 base from J; junction bases left unmatched: 4. This CDR3 contains 15 residues.

This CDR3 is CASSLAIFPYEQYF. The CDR3, as DNA: TGTGCCAGCAGTCTAGCTATTTTCCCCTACGAGCAGTACTTC. This rearrangement joins TRBV27 to TRBJ2-7; tentative D call: TRBD2 (5 bases). Trimming cost V 5 bases and J 2 bases, with 13 bases left between them. This CDR3 is built from 14 residues. Looked up from germline, CDR1 is MNHEY and CDR2 is SMNVEV (reference sequence).

This clone has only a few counts. The V call is TRBV10-2, the J call TRBJ2-7; 10 bases align to TRBD2. The CDR3 extends over 14 amino acids. Looked up from germline, CDR1 is WSHSY and CDR2 is SAAADI. V lost 8 bases and J lost 6; bases outside the gene matches: 10. The CDR3 region is CASSSLAGVSEQYF. The CDR3 DNA is TGCGCCAGCTCTTCCCTAGCGGGAGTTAGCGAGCAGTACTTC.

In this sample, this clone turned up a few times. The chain combines TRBV19 with TRBJ1-2; no clear D gene. Between the trimmed V and J ends, which lost 5 bases and 0 bases, there was a span of 13 bases. CDR3 length: 15 amino acids. The germline V gene encodes CDR1 LNHDA and CDR2 SQIVND (reference sequence). CDR3 amino acids: CASSPRGASNYGYTF. The DNA for the CDR3 is TGTGCCAGTAGTCCCCGGGGAGCTTCTAACTATGGCTACACCTTC.

This clone was counted a few times. The V and J genes are TRBV2 and TRBJ1-5, with 8 bases identical to TRBD1. J gave up 6 bases and V 7 bases, and 8 bases lay outside the gene matches. CDR3 length: 14 amino acids. Germline assignment: CDR1 SNHLY and CDR2 FYNNEI. The CDR3 reads CASNGQGKVQPQHF. CDR3 sequence (DNA): TGTGCCAGCAACGGACAGGGAAAGGTTCAGCCCCAGCATTTT. The full variable domain, completed using reference TRBV2 and TRBJ1-5, is EPEVTQTPSHQVTQMGQEVILRCVPISNHLYFYWYRQILGQKVEFLVSFYNNEISEKSEIFDDQFSVERPDGSNFTLKIRSTKLEDSAMYFCASNGQGKVQPQHFGDGTRLSIL.

The chain employs TRBV6-5 and TRBJ2-7; possible D gene TRBD1, 6 bases. V was clipped by 6 bases and J by 6 bases, with 21 bases between them. The CDR3 totals 15 residues. CDR1 is MNHEY and CDR2 is SVGAGI in the germline V gene. CDR3 DNA sequence: TGTGCCAGCAGAACAAAACCGGGACACTCAGGCGAGCAGTACTTC. It is translated as CASRTKPGHSGEQYF.

This chain uses TRBV5-1 with TRBJ2-7, with a tentative D call TRBD1 (5 bases). The CDR3 spans 15 residues. Germline lookup yields CDR1 SGHRS and CDR2 YFSETQ. Trimming took off 0 bases at V and 3 bases at J, with 13 bases between the two ends. CDR3 coding DNA: TGCGCCAGCAGCTTGGCCCCCAGGGATAACTACGAGCAGTACTTC. Protein: CASSLAPRDNYEQYF.

CDR3 amino acids: CASSPRLNTEAFF. DNA of the CDR3: TGTGCCAGCAGCCCCAGATTGAACACTGAAGCTTTCTTT. This rearrangement joins TRBV7-8 to TRBJ1-1; no clear D gene. The CDR3 has 13 residues. With 5 bases removed from V and 0 bases from J, the gap between germline ends came to 7 bases. Looked up from germline, CDR1 is SGHVS and CDR2 is FQNEAQ. Together with reference TRBV7-8 and TRBJ1-1, the CDR3 gives the full variable domain: GAGVSQSPRYKVAKRGQDVALRCDPISGHVSLFWYQQALGQGPEFLTYFQNEAQLDKSGLPSDRFFAERPEGSVSTLKIQRTQQEDSAVYLCASSPRLNTEAFFGQGTRLTVV.

The chain is built from TRBV7-2 and TRBJ1-6; D might be TRBD1 (6 bases). Trimming stripped 5 bases from V and 9 bases from J, with 11 bases between. Per the germline V gene, CDR1 is SGHTA and CDR2 is FQGNSA. CDR3 size: 13 residues. The CDR3 coding sequence is TGTGCCAGCAGCGTAACAGGGATTTCACCCCTCCACTTT. This translates into CASSVTGISPLHF.

The rearrangement joins TRBV12-3 or TRBV12-4 to TRBJ1-2, with 8 bases fitting TRBD1. J was trimmed by 13 bases and V by 6 bases; bases with no gene match: 13. This CDR3 is 13 amino acids long. CDR3 DNA: TGTGCCAGCAGCTACCGACAGGGGATAACCGCCACCTTC. Its translation is CASSYRQGITATF.

The V gene is TRBV27, the J gene TRBJ1-3; 8 bases are a match to TRBD1. Germline CDR1 and CDR2: MNHEY and SMNVEV (reference sequence). J was trimmed by 8 bases and V by 5 bases; bases with no gene match: 5. This CDR3 comprises 13 residues. DNA of the CDR3: TGTGCCAGCAGTCCTCGACAGGGGCACACCATATATTTT. It translates to CASSPRQGHTIYF.